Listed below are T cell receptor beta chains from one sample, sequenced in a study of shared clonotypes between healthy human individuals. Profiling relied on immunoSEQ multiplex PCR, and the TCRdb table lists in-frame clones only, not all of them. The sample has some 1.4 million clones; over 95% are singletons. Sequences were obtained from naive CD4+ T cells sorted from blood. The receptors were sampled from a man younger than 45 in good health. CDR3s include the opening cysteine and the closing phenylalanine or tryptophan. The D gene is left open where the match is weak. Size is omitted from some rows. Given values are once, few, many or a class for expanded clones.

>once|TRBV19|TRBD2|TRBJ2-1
TGTGCCAGTAGTGGGCTAGCGGGAGTGAATGAGCAGTTCTTC
CASSGLAGVNEQFF
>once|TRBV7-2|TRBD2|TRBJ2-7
TGTGCCAGCAGATCCAGACTAGCGGGAGTTGTCGAGCAGTACTTC
CASRSRLAGVVEQYF
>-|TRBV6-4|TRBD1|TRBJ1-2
TGTGCCAGCAGTGATGGGACAGGGTTTGGCTACACCTTC
CASSDGTGFGYTF
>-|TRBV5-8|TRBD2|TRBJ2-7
TGTGCCAGCAGCGGTGCGGGAGGTACGACCTACGAGCAGTACTTC
CASSGAGGTTYEQYF
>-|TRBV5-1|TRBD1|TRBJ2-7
TGCGCCAGCAGCTTGGGACCCGGGACAGGGGACGAGCAGTACTTC
CASSLGPGTGDEQYF
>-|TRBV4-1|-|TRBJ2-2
TGCGCCAGCAGCCAAGTCGGTTTCTCGATTCCCGGGGAGCTGTTTTTT
CASSQVGFSIPGELFF
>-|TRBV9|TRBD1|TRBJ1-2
TGTGCCAGCAGAGCCGGGACAGGGGATGGCTACACCTTC
CASRAGTGDGYTF
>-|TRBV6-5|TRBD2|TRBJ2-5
TGTGCCAGCAGTTACACCGACGGGGGAGGGGAGACCCAGTACTTC
CASSYTDGGGETQYF
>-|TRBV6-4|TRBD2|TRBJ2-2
TGTGCCAGCAGGCGGACTAGCGGTACCGGGGAGCTGTTTTTT
CASRRTSGTGELFF
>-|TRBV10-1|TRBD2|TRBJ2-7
TGCGCCAGCAGTGACCCAGCGGGAGGGACCTACGAGCAGTACTTC
CASSDPAGGTYEQYF
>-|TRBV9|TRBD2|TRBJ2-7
TGTGCCAGCAGCGCGACTCCCGGGAGGGCAGTCGGAGAGCAGTACTTC
CASSATPGRAVGEQYF
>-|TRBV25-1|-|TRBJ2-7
TGTGCCAGCAGTGAAAGACCCTATCACGAGCAGTACTTC
CASSERPYHEQYF
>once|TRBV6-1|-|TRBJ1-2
TGTGCCAGCAGTGAAGCGCTCAGGTTCGGCTACACCTTC
CASSEALRFGYTF
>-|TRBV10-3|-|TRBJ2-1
TGTGCCATCATACGGAGCGGTAATTACAATGAGCAGTTCTTC
CAIIRSGNYNEQFF
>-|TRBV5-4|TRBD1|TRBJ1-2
TGTGCCAGCAGCCCACAGGGGCCAGGTGGCTACACCTTC
CASSPQGPGGYTF
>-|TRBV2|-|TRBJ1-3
TGTGCCAGCAGTGAAATGGGTGGCAACTCCGGAAACACCATATATTTT
CASSEMGGNSGNTIYF
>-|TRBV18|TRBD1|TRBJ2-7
TGTGCCAGCTCCGCCAGGCCGGGACAGCCTGTAGCCGAGCAGTACTTC
CASSARPGQPVAEQYF
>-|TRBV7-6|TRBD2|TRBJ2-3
TGTGCCAGCAGCGCCAGGGGTCGGGGGGGAGAGAACACAGATACGCAGTATTTT
CASSARGRGGENTDTQYF
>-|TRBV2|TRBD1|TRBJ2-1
TGTGCCAGCAGTGAACCTACGCTGACAGGGGGGAAATACAATGAGCAGTTCTTC
CASSEPTLTGGKYNEQFF
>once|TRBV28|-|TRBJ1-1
TGTGCCAGCAGACGCCGGGACCCAGCAGGGTCTGAAGCTTTCTTT
CASRRRDPAGSEAFF